A selection of T cell receptor beta chains follows, all from one sample in a study of brain metastases from non-small cell lung cancer. TCRdb's table, derived via immunoSEQ multiplex PCR, lists solely in-frame clones and lacks some. The table includes 950 to 1,100 clones, roughly nine tenths detected once. The sequencing sample was made of tumor-adjacent normal tissue. The source is a donor at least 40 years old with non-small cell lung cancer. Both conserved end residues are part of each CDR3. The order of the fields is D gene, V gene, J gene, clone size, CDR3 DNA, CDR3 protein. A D gene is named only where the DNA matches it firmly. Clone size is given for some rows only: seen once, a few or many times, or a class if the clone is expanded.

D: .; V: TRBV11-1; J: TRBJ1-1; size: .; DNA: TGTGCCAGCAGCTTACGGAGGGGCACTGAAGCTTTCTTT; CDR3: CASSLRRGTEAFF
D: .; V: TRBV7-9; J: TRBJ2-1; size: .; DNA: TGTGCCAGCAGCTCACGGGACGGGCGGGGCTACAATGAGCAGTTCTTC; CDR3: CASSSRDGRGYNEQFF
D: .; V: TRBV2; J: TRBJ2-5; size: .; DNA: TGTGCCAGCACCGAACCCCTTGGCAGGAAAGAGACCCAGTACTTC; CDR3: CASTEPLGRKETQYF
D: .; V: TRBV7-2; J: TRBJ2-1; size: few; DNA: TGTGCCAGCAGCTTAATTTCAGTAGGTGAGCAGTTCTTC; CDR3: CASSLISVGEQFF
D: TRBD1; V: TRBV7-9; J: TRBJ2-5; size: once; DNA: TGTGCCAGCAGCCCGGGGGACAGGGGGACTCAAGAGACCCAGTACTTC; CDR3: CASSPGDRGTQETQYF
D: .; V: TRBV19; J: TRBJ2-2; size: few; DNA: TGTGCCAGTAGTATAAGCCGCGGACAGGGAGGGACCGGGGAGCTGTTTTTT; CDR3: CASSISRGQGGTGELFF
D: .; V: TRBV5-1; J: TRBJ1-2; size: .; DNA: TGCGCCAGCAGCTTATACGGGGCTGGCTATGGCTACACCTTC; CDR3: CASSLYGAGYGYTF
D: .; V: TRBV24-1; J: TRBJ2-3; size: .; DNA: TGTGCCACCAGTGAGGGAGGACCCACAGATACGCAGTATTTT; CDR3: CATSEGGPTDTQYF
D: TRBD1; V: TRBV6-5; J: TRBJ1-2; size: .; DNA: TGTGCCAGCACCAGGGGAGGGGGCGCCAACTATGGCTACACCTTC; CDR3: CASTRGGGANYGYTF
D: .; V: TRBV7-2; J: TRBJ2-3; size: .; DNA: TGTGCCAGCAGCTTCATGCGGAACCCCAGCACAGATACGCAGTATTTT; CDR3: CASSFMRNPSTDTQYF
D: TRBD2; V: TRBV7-9; J: TRBJ2-3; size: once; DNA: TGTGCCAGCAGTCCCGGGGGGGATACGCAGTATTTT; CDR3: CASSPGGDTQYF
D: .; V: TRBV7-3; J: TRBJ1-1; size: .; DNA: TGTGCCAGCAGCTTAACGCCCAGGGTGGCGGACACTGAAGCTTTCTTT; CDR3: CASSLTPRVADTEAFF
D: .; V: TRBV2; J: TRBJ1-1; size: once; DNA: TGTGCCAGCAGCACCGATGGGGTCACTGAAGCTTTCTTT; CDR3: CASSTDGVTEAFF
D: .; V: TRBV12-3/TRBV12-4; J: TRBJ1-6; size: .; DNA: TGTGCCAGCAGTTTAAGTCTCGCGGCACCCCTCCACTTT; CDR3: CASSLSLAAPLHF
D: TRBD1; V: TRBV7-9; J: TRBJ1-3; size: .; DNA: TGTGCCAGCAGCCCAGGGGGCGAGGTAATCATATATTTT; CDR3: CASSPGGEVIIYF
D: .; V: TRBV27; J: TRBJ1-4; size: .; DNA: TGTGCCAGCAGACCCATCGGGGTCAGTAGTGAAAAACTGTTTTTT; CDR3: CASRPIGVSSEKLFF
D: .; V: TRBV4-1; J: TRBJ2-5; size: few; DNA: TGCGCCAGCAGCCAAGATGCCCCAGGAATAGGGGAACAAAAAAGGGAGACCCAGTACTTC; CDR3: CASSQDAPGIGEQKRETQYF
D: .; V: TRBV7-2; J: TRBJ2-7; size: .; DNA: TGTGCCAGCATGGAATCCAGCTCCTACGAGCAGTACTTC; CDR3: CASMESSSYEQYF
D: TRBD1; V: TRBV27; J: TRBJ2-6; size: .; DNA: TGTGCCAGCAGTGGACAGGATGATAGCTCTGGGGCCAACGTCCTGACTTTC; CDR3: CASSGQDDSSGANVLTF
D: .; V: TRBV5-5; J: TRBJ1-2; size: few; DNA: TGTGCCAGCAGCTTGGAACAGGGTTTCTATGGCTACACCTTC; CDR3: CASSLEQGFYGYTF
D: TRBD1; V: TRBV10-3; J: TRBJ2-7; size: .; DNA: TGTGCCATCAGCGACAACGGACAGGGGGTCTACGAGCAGTACTTC; CDR3: CAISDNGQGVYEQYF
D: .; V: TRBV28; J: TRBJ2-1; size: once; DNA: TGTGCCAGCAGTCCTCGGGACTGGGGTCAGGAGCAGTTCTTC; CDR3: CASSPRDWGQEQFF
D: .; V: TRBV9; J: TRBJ2-7; size: .; DNA: TGTGCCAGCAGCGTAGTGGTGGGGGGCTACGAGCAGTACTTC; CDR3: CASSVVVGGYEQYF
D: .; V: TRBV19; J: TRBJ1-1; size: once; DNA: TGTGCCAGTAGTACTCCCCGGTGGAACACTGAAGCTTTCTTT; CDR3: CASSTPRWNTEAFF
D: TRBD1; V: TRBV10-3; J: TRBJ2-2; size: .; DNA: TGTGCCATGGGCCAAGGGACAGGGTTGTTCGGGGAGCTGTTTTTT; CDR3: CAMGQGTGLFGELFF
D: .; V: TRBV18; J: TRBJ1-1; size: few; DNA: TGTGCCAGCTCATTCGACAGGAACACTGAAGCTTTCTTT; CDR3: CASSFDRNTEAFF
D: TRBD1; V: TRBV5-6; J: TRBJ1-5; size: once; DNA: TGTGCCAGCAGCCTCGGGACAGCATATAGCAATCAGCCCCAGCATTTT; CDR3: CASSLGTAYSNQPQHF
D: .; V: TRBV28; J: TRBJ2-7; size: .; DNA: TGTGCCAACACCACCTACTACGAGCAGTACTTC; CDR3: CANTTYYEQYF
D: .; V: TRBV12-3/TRBV12-4; J: TRBJ2-1; size: .; DNA: TGTGCCAGCATCCTGCCCCCGAACAATGAGCAGTTCTTC; CDR3: CASILPPNNEQFF
D: .; V: TRBV6-5; J: TRBJ1-4; size: .; DNA: TGTGCCAGCAGTTATGCCAGTAGTAATGAAAAATTGTTTTTT; CDR3: CASSYASSNEKLFF
D: .; V: TRBV7-9; J: TRBJ1-5; size: .; DNA: TGTGCCAGCAGCCCCACCGGACAGCTTAGCAATCAGCCCCAGCATTTT; CDR3: CASSPTGQLSNQPQHF
D: TRBD1; V: TRBV9; J: TRBJ2-7; size: .; DNA: TGTGCCAGCAGCGTCGCCGGGACAGGGTACTACGAGCAGTACTTC; CDR3: CASSVAGTGYYEQYF
D: TRBD1; V: TRBV2; J: TRBJ2-3; size: .; DNA: TGTGCCAGCACCGGGACAGCCTTT; CDR3: CASTGTAF
D: TRBD1; V: TRBV5-6; J: TRBJ1-2; size: .; DNA: TGTGCCAGCAGCTTGGGCCAGGGGGCTATCGGCTACACCTTC; CDR3: CASSLGQGAIGYTF
D: .; V: TRBV27; J: TRBJ2-7; size: .; DNA: TGTGCCAGCAGTTTATACAGGGACATTAGCTCCTACGAGCAGTACTTC; CDR3: CASSLYRDISSYEQYF
D: TRBD2; V: TRBV6-4; J: TRBJ2-3; size: .; DNA: TGTGCCAGCAGTGAGAATGCGGGAGCAGCAGATACGCAGTATTTT; CDR3: CASSENAGAADTQYF
D: .; V: TRBV2; J: TRBJ2-2; size: .; DNA: TGTGCCAGCAGTGAAGCGTTAGTTCCCGGGGAGCTGTTTTTT; CDR3: CASSEALVPGELFF
D: TRBD2; V: TRBV24-1; J: TRBJ2-1; size: .; DNA: TGTGCCACTAGTCCTAGTCGGTCGACTAGCGGGAGAAGGGCCGGTGAGCAGTTCTTC; CDR3: CATSPSRSTSGRRAGEQFF
D: TRBD1; V: TRBV3-1/TRBV3-2; J: TRBJ1-5; size: .; DNA: TGTGCCAGCAGCTCTGGGACAGGCGGTAATCAGCCCCAGCATTTT; CDR3: CASSSGTGGNQPQHF
D: .; V: TRBV28; J: TRBJ1-6; size: .; DNA: TGTGCCAGCAGTTCAAACCGGGACGGGGTGAATTCACCCCTCCACTTT; CDR3: CASSSNRDGVNSPLHF
D: .; V: TRBV19; J: TRBJ1-5; size: .; DNA: TGTGCCAGTAGTATTTACCGCAGGGGACAGCCCCAGCATTTT; CDR3: CASSIYRRGQPQHF
D: .; V: TRBV4-3; J: TRBJ1-2; size: .; DNA: TGCGCCAGCAGCCAAGAAGTGGTTGGCTATGGCTACACCTTC; CDR3: CASSQEVVGYGYTF
D: .; V: TRBV6-4; J: TRBJ2-3; size: .; DNA: TGTGCCAGCAGCGACCGAATAGGTGGTGGCACAGATACGCAGTATTTT; CDR3: CASSDRIGGGTDTQYF
D: .; V: TRBV5-1; J: TRBJ2-6; size: .; DNA: TGCGCCAGCAGCTTGGGGGCTGGGGCCAACGTCCTGACTTTC; CDR3: CASSLGAGANVLTF
D: .; V: TRBV3-1/TRBV3-2; J: TRBJ2-5; size: .; DNA: TGTGCCAGCAGCCACGGTATGGACAGCTACCAAGAGACCCAGTACTTC; CDR3: CASSHGMDSYQETQYF
D: .; V: TRBV4-3; J: TRBJ1-1; size: .; DNA: TGCGCCAGCAGCCAAGGACACAGTAACACTGAAGCTTTCTTT; CDR3: CASSQGHSNTEAFF
D: TRBD1; V: TRBV10-3; J: TRBJ1-6; size: .; DNA: TGTGCCATCAGTGACGGGACAGGGGTGTCACCCCTCCACTTT; CDR3: CAISDGTGVSPLHF
D: .; V: TRBV28; J: TRBJ1-2; size: .; DNA: TGTGCCAGCAGTTCGAGAGGGAATGGCTACACCTTC; CDR3: CASSSRGNGYTF
D: .; V: TRBV5-6; J: TRBJ1-5; size: .; DNA: TGTGCCAGCAGCTTTTACAACCAGCCCCAGCATTTT; CDR3: CASSFYNQPQHF
D: TRBD1; V: TRBV3-1/TRBV3-2; J: TRBJ1-2; size: .; DNA: TGTGCCAGCAGCCCCGGGACAGCGGGTGGCTACACCTTC; CDR3: CASSPGTAGGYTF
D: .; V: TRBV4-1; J: TRBJ1-4; size: .; DNA: TGCGCCAGCAGCCCCCTGGACGCGGAAAATGAAAAACTGTTTTTT; CDR3: CASSPLDAENEKLFF
D: TRBD1; V: TRBV29-1; J: TRBJ2-7; size: once; DNA: TGCAGCGTTAATGTAGGGGGCACCTACGAGCAGTACTTC; CDR3: CSVNVGGTYEQYF